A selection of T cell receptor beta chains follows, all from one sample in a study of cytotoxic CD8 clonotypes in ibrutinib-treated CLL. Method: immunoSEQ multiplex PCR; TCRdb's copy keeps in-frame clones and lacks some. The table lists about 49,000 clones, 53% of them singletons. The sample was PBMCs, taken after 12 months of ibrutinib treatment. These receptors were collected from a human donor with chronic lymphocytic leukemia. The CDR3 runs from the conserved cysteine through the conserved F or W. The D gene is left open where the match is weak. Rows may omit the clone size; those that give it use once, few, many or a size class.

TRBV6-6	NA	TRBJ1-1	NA	CASTHQPNTEAFF	TGTGCCAGCACCCATCAACCTAACACTGAAGCTTTCTTT
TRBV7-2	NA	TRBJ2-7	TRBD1	CASSWDSYEQYF	TGTGCCAGCAGCTGGGACAGCTACGAGCAGTACTTC
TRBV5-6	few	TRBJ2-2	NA	CASSLESGVNTGELFF	TGTGCCAGCAGCTTGGAGTCCGGGGTCAACACCGGGGAGCTGTTTTTT
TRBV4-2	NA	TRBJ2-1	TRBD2	CASSQAGTSGGNEQFF	TGTGCCAGCAGCCAAGCCGGGACTAGCGGGGGCAATGAGCAGTTCTTC
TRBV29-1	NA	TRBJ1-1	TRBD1	CSVGENRGKTEAFF	TGCAGCGTTGGCGAAAACAGGGGTAAAACTGAAGCTTTCTTT
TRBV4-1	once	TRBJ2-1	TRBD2	CASSQESAAGGNEQFF	TGCGCCAGCAGCCAAGAATCTGCAGCGGGAGGCAATGAGCAGTTCTTC
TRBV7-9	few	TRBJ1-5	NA	CASSLAGLNQPQHF	TGTGCCAGCAGCTTGGCAGGCCTCAATCAGCCCCAGCATTTT
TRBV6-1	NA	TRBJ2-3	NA	CASTLKHNTQYF	TGTGCCAGCACCCTGAAGCATAATACGCAGTATTTT
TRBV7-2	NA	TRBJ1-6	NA	CASSLRPFALHF	TGTGCCAGCAGCCTCCGCCCCTTCGCCCTCCACTTT
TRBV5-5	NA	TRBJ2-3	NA	CASSKEWGADTQYF	TGTGCCAGCAGCAAAGAGTGGGGCGCCGATACGCAGTATTTT
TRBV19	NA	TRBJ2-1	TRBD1	CASTDRGGWGVF	TGTGCCAGTACCGACAGGGGTGGTTGGGGAGTCTTC
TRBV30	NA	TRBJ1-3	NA	CAWSPPMYGNTIYF	TGTGCCTGGAGTCCCCCCATGTATGGAAACACCATATATTTT
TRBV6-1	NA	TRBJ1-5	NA	CASKEKNQPQHF	TGTGCCAGCAAAGAAAAAAATCAGCCCCAGCATTTT
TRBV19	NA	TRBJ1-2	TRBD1	CASSSTRDRGNGYTF	TGTGCCAGTAGCTCAACAAGGGACAGGGGGAATGGCTACACCTTC
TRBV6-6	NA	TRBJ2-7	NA	CASSPPPGESHEQYF	TGTGCCAGCAGTCCCCCCCCGGGTGAGAGTCACGAGCAGTACTTC
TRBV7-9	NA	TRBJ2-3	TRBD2	CASSLASLAGGGADTQYF	TGTGCCAGCAGCTTAGCCTCTCTAGCGGGAGGAGGTGCAGATACGCAGTATTTT
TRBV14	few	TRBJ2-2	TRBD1	CASSQIRGSGELFF	TGTGCCAGCAGCCAAATCAGGGGGAGCGGGGAGCTGTTTTTT
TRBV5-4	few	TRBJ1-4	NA	CASSVTRGAGDEKLFF	TGTGCCAGCAGCGTAACGCGGGGGGCTGGGGATGAAAAACTGTTTTTT
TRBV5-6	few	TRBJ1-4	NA	CASSLRAISTNEKLFF	TGTGCCAGCAGCTTACGGGCAATCTCAACTAATGAAAAACTGTTTTTT
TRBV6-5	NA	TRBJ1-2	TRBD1	CASSQGGGLYGYTF	TGTGCCAGCTCTCAAGGGGGCGGCCTCTATGGCTACACCTTC
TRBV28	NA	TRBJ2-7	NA	CASSRPEKGYEQYF	TGTGCCAGCAGTCGCCCGGAGAAGGGGTACGAGCAGTACTTC
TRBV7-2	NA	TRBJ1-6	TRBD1	CASERRGQPLHF	TGTGCCAGCGAGCGCAGGGGGCAGCCCCTCCACTTT
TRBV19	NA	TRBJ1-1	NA	CATLYRPGSRGTEAFF	TGTGCCACCCTATACCGCCCAGGGTCGAGAGGCACTGAAGCTTTCTTT
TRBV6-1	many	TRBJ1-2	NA	CASENLAGSYGYTF	TGTGCCAGCGAGAACTTGGCAGGAAGCTATGGCTACACCTTC
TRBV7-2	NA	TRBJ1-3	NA	CASSQRGWEAGNTIYF	TGTGCCAGCAGCCAACGGGGGTGGGAGGCTGGCAACACCATATATTTT
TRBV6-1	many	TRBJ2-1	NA	CASSVRGNEQFF	TGTGCCAGCAGTGTACGGGGCAATGAGCAGTTCTTC
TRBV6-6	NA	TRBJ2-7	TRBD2	CASSFPRAGGTYEQYF	TGTGCCAGCAGTTTCCCACGGGCGGGAGGAACCTACGAGCAGTACTTC
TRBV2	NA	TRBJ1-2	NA	CASSEARSWSRYGYTF	TGTGCCAGCAGTGAAGCGAGGTCGTGGAGTAGGTATGGCTACACCTTC
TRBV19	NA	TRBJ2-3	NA	CASSFQTRQGNTQYF	TGTGCCAGTAGTTTCCAGACCAGGCAAGGTAATACGCAGTATTTT
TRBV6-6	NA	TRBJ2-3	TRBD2	CASSTPSSGSTDTQYF	TGTGCCAGCAGTACCCCCTCTAGCGGGAGCACAGATACGCAGTATTTT
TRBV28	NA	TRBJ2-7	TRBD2	CASSLSGLGLHEQYF	TGTGCCAGCAGTTTGTCGGGACTAGGGTTGCACGAGCAGTACTTC
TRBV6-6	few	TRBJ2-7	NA	CASSSGEQYF	TGTGCCAGCAGTTCGGGCGAGCAGTACTTC
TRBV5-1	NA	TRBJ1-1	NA	CASSFERGRGGNTEAFF	TGCGCCAGCAGCTTCGAACGCGGCAGGGGAGGGAACACTGAAGCTTTCTTT
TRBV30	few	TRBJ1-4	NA	CAWSGSLNEKLFF	TGTGCCTGGAGTGGCAGCCTGAATGAAAAACTGTTTTTT
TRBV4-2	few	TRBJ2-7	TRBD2	CASSQDFRGTKTYEQYF	TGTGCCAGCAGCCAAGATTTTCGCGGGACTAAAACCTACGAGCAGTACTTC
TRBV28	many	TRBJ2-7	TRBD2	CASRLTGTSVNEQYF	TGTGCCAGCAGATTGACCGGGACTAGTGTCAACGAGCAGTACTTC
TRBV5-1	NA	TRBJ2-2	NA	CASSLPTGTGELFF	TGCGCCAGCAGCTTGCCAACAGGGACCGGGGAGCTGTTTTTT
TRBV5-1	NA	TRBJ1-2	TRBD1	CASSSTGQGDYGYTF	TGCGCCAGCAGCTCGACCGGTCAGGGGGACTATGGCTACACCTTC
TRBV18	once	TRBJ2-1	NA	CASSPVAGNNEQFF	TGTGCCAGCTCACCAGTGGCGGGAAACAATGAGCAGTTCTTC
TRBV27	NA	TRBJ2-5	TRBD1	CASSRQGAGGQETQYF	TGTGCCAGCAGTAGACAGGGGGCCGGCGGTCAAGAGACCCAGTACTTC
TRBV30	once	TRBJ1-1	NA	CAFGTANTEAFF	TGTGCCTTTGGGACTGCGAACACTGAAGCTTTCTTT
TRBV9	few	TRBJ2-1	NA	CASNGGDLRNEQFF	TGTGCCAGCAATGGAGGGGATCTCCGGAATGAGCAGTTCTTC
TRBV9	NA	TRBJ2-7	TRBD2	CASSATSVAYEQYF	TGTGCCAGCAGCGCAACTAGCGTTGCCTACGAGCAGTACTTC
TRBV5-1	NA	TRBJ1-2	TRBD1	CASSWEDRGLGYTF	TGCGCCAGCAGCTGGGAGGACAGGGGGCTAGGCTACACCTTC
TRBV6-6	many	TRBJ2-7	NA	CASSYDPGLTEQYF	TGTGCCAGCAGTTACGACCCTGGGCTCACCGAGCAGTACTTC
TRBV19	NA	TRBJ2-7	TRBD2	CASTLTGGPIYSYEQYF	TGTGCCAGTACCCTAACGGGAGGGCCGATATACTCCTACGAGCAGTACTTC
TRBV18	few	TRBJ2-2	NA	CASSPQRDTGELFF	TGTGCCAGCTCACCACAACGGGACACCGGGGAGCTGTTTTTT
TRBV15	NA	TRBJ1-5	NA	CATSRDWQPQHF	TGTGCCACCAGCAGAGATTGGCAGCCCCAGCATTTT
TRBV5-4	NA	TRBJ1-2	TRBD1	CASSGAGTGAYGYTF	TGTGCCAGCAGCGGGGCCGGGACAGGGGCCTATGGCTACACCTTC
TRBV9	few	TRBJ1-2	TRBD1	CASSGGQTNYGYTF	TGTGCCAGCAGCGGGGGACAGACGAACTATGGCTACACCTTC
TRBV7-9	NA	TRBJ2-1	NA	CASSLGPGVYNEQFF	TGTGCCAGCAGCTTAGGTCCCGGGGTCTACAATGAGCAGTTCTTC
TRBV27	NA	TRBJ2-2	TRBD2	CATRGGASTGELFF	TGTGCCACCCGGGGGGGGGCGAGCACCGGGGAGCTGTTTTTT
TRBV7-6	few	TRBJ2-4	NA	CASSPDPGSIQYF	TGTGCCAGCAGCCCAGACCCGGGGAGCATTCAGTACTTC
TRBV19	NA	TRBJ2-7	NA	CASSPWDNSYEQYF	TGTGCCAGTAGCCCCTGGGACAACTCCTACGAGCAGTACTTC
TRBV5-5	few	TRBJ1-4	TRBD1	CASSWGQLATNEKLFF	TGTGCCAGCAGCTGGGGACAGCTTGCAACTAATGAAAAACTGTTTTTT
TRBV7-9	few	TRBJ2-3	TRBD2	CASTLTSGETDTQYF	TGTGCCAGCACCTTAACTAGCGGGGAAACAGATACGCAGTATTTT
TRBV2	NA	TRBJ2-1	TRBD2	CASREASGRVQEQFF	TGTGCCAGCAGAGAAGCTAGCGGGAGGGTGCAAGAGCAGTTCTTC
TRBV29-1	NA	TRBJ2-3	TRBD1	CSAGTASTDTQYF	TGCAGCGCTGGGACAGCGAGCACAGATACGCAGTATTTT
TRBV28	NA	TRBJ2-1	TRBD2	CASSAPGTSGRSSYNEQFF	TGTGCCAGCAGTGCACCGGGGACTAGCGGGAGGAGCTCCTACAATGAGCAGTTCTTC
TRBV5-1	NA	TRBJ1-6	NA	CASSLEDSPLHF	TGCGCCAGCAGCTTGGAGGATTCACCCCTCCACTTT